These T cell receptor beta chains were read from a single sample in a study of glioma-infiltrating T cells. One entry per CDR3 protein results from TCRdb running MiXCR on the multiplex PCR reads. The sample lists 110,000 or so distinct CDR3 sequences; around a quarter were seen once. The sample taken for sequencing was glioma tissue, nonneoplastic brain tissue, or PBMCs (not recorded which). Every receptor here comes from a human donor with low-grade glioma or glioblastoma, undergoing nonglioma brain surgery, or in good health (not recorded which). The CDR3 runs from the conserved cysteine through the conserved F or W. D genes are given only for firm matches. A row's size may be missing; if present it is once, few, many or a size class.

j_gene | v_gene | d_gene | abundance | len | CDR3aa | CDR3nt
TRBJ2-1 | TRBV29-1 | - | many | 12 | CSVRVTYNEQFF | TGCAGCGTTAGGGTCACCTACAATGAGCAGTTCTTC
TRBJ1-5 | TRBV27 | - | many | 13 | CASSLLGNQPQHF | TGTGCCAGCAGTTTGCTCGGCAATCAGCCCCAGCATTTT
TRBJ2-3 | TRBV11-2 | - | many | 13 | CASSPGQTDTQYF | TGTGCCAGCAGCCCAGGGCAGACAGATACGCAGTATTTT
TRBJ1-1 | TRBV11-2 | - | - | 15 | CASSPSWGPDTEAFF | TGTGCCAGCAGCCCCTCTTGGGGGCCTGACACTGAAGCTTTCTTT
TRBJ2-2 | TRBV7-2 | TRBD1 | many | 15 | CASSRDRGSTGELFF | TGTGCCAGCAGCAGGGACAGGGGGTCCACCGGGGAGCTGTTTTTT
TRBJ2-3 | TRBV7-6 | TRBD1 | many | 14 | CASSLDRGSDTQYF | TGTGCCAGCAGCTTAGACAGGGGTTCAGATACGCAGTATTTT
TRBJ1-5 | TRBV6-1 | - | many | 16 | CASSPGQTYSNQPQHF | TGTGCCAGCAGTCCCGGACAGACTTATAGCAATCAGCCCCAGCATTTT
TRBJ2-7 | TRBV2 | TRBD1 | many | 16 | CASSVPGTGFGYEQYF | TGTGCCAGCAGTGTACCCGGGACAGGGTTTGGCTACGAGCAGTACTTC
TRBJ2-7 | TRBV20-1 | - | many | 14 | CSARDPVISYEQYF | TGCAGTGCTAGAGATCCGGTGATTTCCTACGAGCAGTACTTC
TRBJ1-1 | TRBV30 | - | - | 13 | CASIRGRNTEAFF | TGTGCCTCGATCAGAGGAAGGAACACTGAAGCTTTCTTT
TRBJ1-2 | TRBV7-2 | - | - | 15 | CASSPGSGGTYLYTF | TGTGCCAGCAGCCCCGGTTCTGGAGGTACCTATCTCTACACCTTC
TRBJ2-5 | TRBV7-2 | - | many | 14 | CASSLWNRQETQYF | TGTGCCAGCAGCTTATGGAACCGGCAAGAGACCCAGTACTTC
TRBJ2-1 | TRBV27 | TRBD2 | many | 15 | CASSPRSGMNVEQFF | TGTGCCAGCAGCCCGAGGAGCGGGATGAACGTTGAGCAGTTCTTC
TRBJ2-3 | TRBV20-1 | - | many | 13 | CSATRPSTDTQYF | TGCAGTGCTACCAGGCCCAGCACAGATACGCAGTATTTT
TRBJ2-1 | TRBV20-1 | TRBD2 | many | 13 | CSATSGGGNEQFF | TGCAGTGCCACTAGCGGGGGGGGGAATGAGCAGTTCTTC
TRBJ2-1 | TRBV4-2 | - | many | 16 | CASSLDADLSYNEQFF | TGTGCCAGCAGCCTTGACGCCGACCTCTCCTACAATGAGCAGTTCTTC
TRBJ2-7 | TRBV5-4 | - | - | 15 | CACNAGGTGDGGQYF | TGTGCCTGCAACGCGGGGGGGACAGGGGATGGGGGGCAGTACTTC
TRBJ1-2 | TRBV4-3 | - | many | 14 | CASSQELENYGYTF | TGCGCCAGCAGCCAAGAGCTAGAAAACTATGGCTACACCTTC
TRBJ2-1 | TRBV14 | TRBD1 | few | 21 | CASSQVPKFMTGGGLYNEQFF | TGTGCCAGCAGCCAAGTTCCCAAGTTCATGACAGGGGGTGGCCTTTACAATGAGCAGTTCTTC
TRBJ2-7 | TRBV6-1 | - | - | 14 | CASKRKASSYDHYW | TGTGCCAGTAAGCGGAAGGCTTCGTCCTACGATCATTACTGG
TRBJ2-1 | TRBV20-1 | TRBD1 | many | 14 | CSARAGTGTNEQFF | TGCAGTGCTAGAGCCGGGACAGGGACTAATGAGCAGTTCTTC
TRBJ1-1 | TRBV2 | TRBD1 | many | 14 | CASRGDSLNTEAFF | TGTGCCAGCAGGGGGGACAGCCTGAACACTGAAGCTTTCTTT
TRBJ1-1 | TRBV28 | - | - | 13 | CAVWTAENTEAFF | TGTGCCGTGTGGACAGCAGAGAACACTGAAGCTTTCTTT
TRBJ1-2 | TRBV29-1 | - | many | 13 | CSVPQASNYGYTF | TGCAGCGTCCCACAGGCGTCTAACTATGGCTACACCTTC
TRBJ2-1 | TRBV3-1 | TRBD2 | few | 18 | CASSHSNSGSSGMDEQFF | TGTGCCAGCAGCCACTCCAATAGCGGGAGCTCTGGTATGGATGAGCAGTTCTTC
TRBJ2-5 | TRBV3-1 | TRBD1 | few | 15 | CASSPRQGAKETQYF | TGTGCCAGCAGCCCCCGACAGGGTGCGAAAGAGACCCAGTACTTC
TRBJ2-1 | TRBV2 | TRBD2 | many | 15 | CASTKGSGLYNEQFF | TGTGCCAGCACGAAGGGTAGCGGGCTGTACAATGAGCAGTTCTTC
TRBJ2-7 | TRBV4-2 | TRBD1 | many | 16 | CASSQPPGQGTYEQYF | TGTGCCAGCAGCCAACCACCGGGACAGGGGACCTACGAGCAGTACTTC
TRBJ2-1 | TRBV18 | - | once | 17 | CASSPRSGAGSYNERFF | TGTGCCAGCTCACCTCGGTCTGGGGCGGGCTCCTACAATGAGCGGTTCTTC
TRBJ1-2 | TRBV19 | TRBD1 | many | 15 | CASSINDRGFYGYTF | TGTGCCAGTAGTATAAACGACAGGGGGTTCTATGGCTACACCTTC
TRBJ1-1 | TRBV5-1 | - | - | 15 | CASSFRAAVNTEAFF | TGCGCCAGCAGCTTCCGGGCGGCCGTGAACACTGAAGCTTTCTTT
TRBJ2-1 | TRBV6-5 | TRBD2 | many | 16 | CASSYHNGGGRAEQFF | TGTGCCAGCAGTTACCATAACGGCGGGGGGCGGGCTGAGCAGTTCTTC
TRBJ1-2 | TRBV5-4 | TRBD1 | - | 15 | CASSLNLGQNYCYTF | TGCGCCAGCAGCTTAAATTTGGGACAGAACTATTGCTACACCTTC
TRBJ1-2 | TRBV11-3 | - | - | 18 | CASSLARSSDGRNYGYTF | TGTGCCAGCAGCTTAGCCCGCAGTTCGGACGGAAGAAACTATGGCTACACCTTC
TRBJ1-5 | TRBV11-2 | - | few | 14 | CASSAGRSNQPQHF | TGTGCCAGCAGCGCGGGACGGAGCAATCAGCCCCAGCATTTT
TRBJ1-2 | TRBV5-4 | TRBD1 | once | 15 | CASSSPGTGDYGYTF | TGTGCCAGCAGCTCTCCCGGGACAGGTGACTATGGCTACACCTTC
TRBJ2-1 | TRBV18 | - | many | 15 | CASSPPKDSWREQFF | TGTGCCAGCTCACCACCAAAGGACAGTTGGAGGGAGCAGTTCTTC
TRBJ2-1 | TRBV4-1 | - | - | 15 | CASSQEGRFSYEQFF | TGCGCCAGCAGCCAAGAGGGCAGATTCTCCTACGAGCAGTTCTTC
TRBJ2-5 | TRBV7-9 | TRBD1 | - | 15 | CASSLATGGAETQYF | TGTGCCAGCAGCTTAGCCACAGGGGGCGCAGAGACCCAGTACTTC
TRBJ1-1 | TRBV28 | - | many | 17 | CASSLKRSRKMNTEAFF | TGTGCCAGCAGTCTTAAACGAAGCAGGAAAATGAACACTGAAGCTTTCTTT
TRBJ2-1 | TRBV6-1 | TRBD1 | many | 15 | CASSPGQGTGNEQFF | TGTGCCAGCAGCCCCGGACAGGGTACCGGCAATGAGCAGTTCTTC
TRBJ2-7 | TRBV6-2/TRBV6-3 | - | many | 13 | CASTHGSSYEQYF | TGTGCCAGCACCCACGGCAGCTCCTACGAGCAGTACTTC
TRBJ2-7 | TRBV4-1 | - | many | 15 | CASSQEQGRMLEQYF | TGCGCCAGCAGCCAAGAACAGGGTCGTATGCTCGAGCAGTACTTC
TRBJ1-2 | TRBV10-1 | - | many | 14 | CASSPGSANYGYTF | TGCGCCAGCAGTCCTGGGTCCGCTAACTATGGCTACACCTTC
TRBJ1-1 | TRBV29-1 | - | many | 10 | CSVRSLEAFF | TGCAGCGTGAGGAGTCTAGAAGCTTTCTTT
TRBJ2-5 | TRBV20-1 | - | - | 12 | CSARAHQETQHF | TGCAGTGCTAGAGCCCATCAAGAGACCCAGCACTTC
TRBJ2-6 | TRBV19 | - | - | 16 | CASSAFRSSGANALTF | TGTGCCAGTAGTGCTTTCAGGTCCTCGGGGGCCAACGCCCTGACTTTC
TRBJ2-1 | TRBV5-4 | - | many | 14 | CASNRVGSYNEQFF | TGTGCCAGCAACAGGGTCGGGTCCTACAATGAGCAGTTCTTC